A single TCR beta chain is shown here with its context. What it binds is not known. PCR primers comprised 60 Vbeta and 13 Jbeta primers. Only in-frame clones appear in the TCRdb table, and some are missing; sequencing was by immunoSEQ multiplex PCR. The repertoire includes fewer than 200,000 clones, 60% to 85% of them detected once, and 0.7% to 0.8% sits in the top ten. The sample is drawn from a study of cytomegalovirus exposure and HLA in healthy donors. Trimming cost V 5 bases and J 0 bases, with 20 bases left between them. CDR3 length: 17 amino acids. Study findings and constraints: TCR beta sequences numbering roughly 18,000 were associated with HLA alleles at 0.05 false discovery rate in a later analysis.

The V gene is TRBV5-3, the J gene TRBJ1-2, with TRBD1 as a possible D gene (6 bases). TRBV5-3 is reported as an ORF; its role is uncertain. This TCR was sampled from a female donor in good health and CMV-seronegative. Sample: PBMCs. Here the CDR3 reads CARRQEPGDQSNYGYTF. The CDR3 bases are TGTGCCAGAAGACAGGAACCAGGGGATCAATCTAACTATGGCTACACCTTC.